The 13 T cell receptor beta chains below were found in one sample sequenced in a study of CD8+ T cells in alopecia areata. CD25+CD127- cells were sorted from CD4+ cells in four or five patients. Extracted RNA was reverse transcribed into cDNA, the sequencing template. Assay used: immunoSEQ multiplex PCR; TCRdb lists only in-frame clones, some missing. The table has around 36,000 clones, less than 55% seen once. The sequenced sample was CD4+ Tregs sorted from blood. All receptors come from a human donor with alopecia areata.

The CDR3 region has the DNA TGTGCCAGCAGTGAGGGCAGGGGACGCCGCGGTGAGCAGTTCTTC. As protein: CASSEGRGRRGEQFF. The chain carries TRBV2 and TRBJ2-1; weak D call: TRBD1 (6 bases). The CDR3 is 15 residues long. V lost 3 bases and J 9 bases, leaving 18 bases between the germline ends. Germline V gives CDR1 SNHLY, CDR2 FYNNEI.

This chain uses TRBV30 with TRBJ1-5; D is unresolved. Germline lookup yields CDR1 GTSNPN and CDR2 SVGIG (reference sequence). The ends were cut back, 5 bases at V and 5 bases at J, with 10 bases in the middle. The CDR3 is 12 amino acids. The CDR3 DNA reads TGTGCCTGGGGTCGAGGGTATCAGCCCCAGCATTTT. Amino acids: CAWGRGYQPQHF.

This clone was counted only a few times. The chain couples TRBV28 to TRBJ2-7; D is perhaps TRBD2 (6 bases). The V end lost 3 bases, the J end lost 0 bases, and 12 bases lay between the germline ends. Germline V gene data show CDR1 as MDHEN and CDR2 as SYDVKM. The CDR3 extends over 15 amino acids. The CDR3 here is CASSFGGMNSYEQYF. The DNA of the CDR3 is TGTGCCAGCAGTTTTGGCGGGATGAACTCCTACGAGCAGTACTTC.

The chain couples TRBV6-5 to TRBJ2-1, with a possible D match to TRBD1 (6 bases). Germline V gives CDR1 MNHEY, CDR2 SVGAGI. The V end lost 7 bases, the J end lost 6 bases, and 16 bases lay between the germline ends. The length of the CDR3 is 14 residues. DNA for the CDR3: TGTGCCAGCACCCTGGCCTTGGACAGCAATGAGCAGTTCTTC. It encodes CASTLALDSNEQFF.

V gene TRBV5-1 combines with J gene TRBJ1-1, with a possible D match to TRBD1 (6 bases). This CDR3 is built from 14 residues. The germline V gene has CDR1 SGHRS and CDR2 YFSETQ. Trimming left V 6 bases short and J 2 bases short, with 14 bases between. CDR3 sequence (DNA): TGCGCCAGCACCGAACAGGGCCGAAACACTGAAGCTTTCTTT. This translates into CASTEQGRNTEAFF.

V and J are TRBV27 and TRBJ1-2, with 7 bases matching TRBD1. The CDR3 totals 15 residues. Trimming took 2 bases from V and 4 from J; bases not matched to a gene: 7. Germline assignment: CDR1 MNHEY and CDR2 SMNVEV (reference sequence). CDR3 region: CASSLAGQLPYGYTF. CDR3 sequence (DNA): TGTGCCAGCAGTTTAGCGGGACAGCTTCCCTATGGCTACACCTTC.

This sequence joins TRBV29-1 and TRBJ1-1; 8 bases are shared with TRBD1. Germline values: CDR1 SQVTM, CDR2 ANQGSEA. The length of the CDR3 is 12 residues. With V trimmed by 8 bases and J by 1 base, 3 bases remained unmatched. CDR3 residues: CSTGQANTEAFF. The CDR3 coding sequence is TGCAGCACGGGACAGGCGAACACTGAAGCTTTCTTT.

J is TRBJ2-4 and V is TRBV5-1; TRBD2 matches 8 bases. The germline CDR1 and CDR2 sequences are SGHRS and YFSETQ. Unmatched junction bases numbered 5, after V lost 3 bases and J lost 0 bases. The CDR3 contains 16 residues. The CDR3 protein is CASSWELAGAKNIQYF. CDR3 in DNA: TGCGCCAGCAGCTGGGAGCTAGCGGGAGCCAAAAACATTCAGTACTTC.

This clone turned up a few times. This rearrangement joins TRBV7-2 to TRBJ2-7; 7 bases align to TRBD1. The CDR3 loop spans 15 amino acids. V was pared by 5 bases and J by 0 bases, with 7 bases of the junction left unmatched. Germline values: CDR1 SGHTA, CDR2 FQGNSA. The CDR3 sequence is CASSPTGARSYEQYF. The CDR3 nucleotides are TGTGCCAGCAGCCCTACAGGGGCCCGCTCCTACGAGCAGTACTTC.

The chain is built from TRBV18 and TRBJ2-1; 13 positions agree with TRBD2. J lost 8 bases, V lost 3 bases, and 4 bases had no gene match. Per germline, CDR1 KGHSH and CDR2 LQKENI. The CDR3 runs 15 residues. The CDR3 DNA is TGTGCCAGCTCACCGACTAGCGGGAGGACGCATGAGCAGTTCTTC. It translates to CASSPTSGRTHEQFF.

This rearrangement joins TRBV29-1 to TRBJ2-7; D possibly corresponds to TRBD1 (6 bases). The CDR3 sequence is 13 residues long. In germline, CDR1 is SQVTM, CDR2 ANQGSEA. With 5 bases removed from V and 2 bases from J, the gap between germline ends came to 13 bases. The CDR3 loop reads CSVSGTPAYEQYF. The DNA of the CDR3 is TGCAGCGTTTCCGGGACACCCGCCTACGAGCAGTACTTC.

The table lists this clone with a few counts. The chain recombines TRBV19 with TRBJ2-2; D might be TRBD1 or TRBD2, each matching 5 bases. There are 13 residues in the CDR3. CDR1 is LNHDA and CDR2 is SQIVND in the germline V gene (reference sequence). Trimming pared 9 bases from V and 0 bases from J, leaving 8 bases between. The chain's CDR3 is CASGTTNTGELFF. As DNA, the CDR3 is TGTGCCAGCGGGACGACGAACACCGGGGAGCTGTTTTTT.

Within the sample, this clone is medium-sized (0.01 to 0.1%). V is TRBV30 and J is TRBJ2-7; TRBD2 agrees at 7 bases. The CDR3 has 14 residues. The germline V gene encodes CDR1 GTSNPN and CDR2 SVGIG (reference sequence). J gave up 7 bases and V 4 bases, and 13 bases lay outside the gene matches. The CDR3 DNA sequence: TGTGCCTGGAACCCCTCCGGGGGGTTAAGGGAGCAGTACTTC. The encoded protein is CAWNPSGGLREQYF.